The 22 T cell receptor beta chains below were found in one sample sequenced in a study of blood T cells in healthy people across ages. Through a sample-barcoded 5' primer and a J-beta primer mix, a second PCR was run for roughly 7 to 11 cycles. TCRdb passed the 5' RACE reads through MiXCR, listing each CDR3 protein once. The sample has more than 650,000 distinct CDR3 sequences, around a fifth seen once; the top ten hold around 22%. The sample was blood. The receptors shown here come from a man in his 70s in good health.

V is TRBV4-2 and J is TRBJ2-5; 11 nucleotides line up with TRBD2. Trimming removed 0 bases from V and 3 bases from J; junction bases left unmatched: 6. The CDR3 is 17 residues long. Germline loops: CDR1 LGHNA, CDR2 YNFKEQ. CDR3 bases: TGTGCCAGCAGCCAAGATGCCCCGGGACTAGCGGAAGAGACCCAGTACTTC. Its translation is CASSQDAPGLAEETQYF.

V usage is TRBV12-3 or TRBV12-4 and J usage is TRBJ2-5; D unresolved. The CDR3 runs 15 residues. V lost 6 bases and J 1 base, leaving 15 bases between the germline ends. DNA of the CDR3: TGTGCCAGCAGCCTTTCCCCCCGGGCCCAAGAGACCCAGTACTTC. Translating it yields CASSLSPRAQETQYF.

This clonotype was counted a few times. This sequence joins TRBV5-1 and TRBJ1-2; D gene uncertain. The CDR3 has 13 residues. The germline V gene encodes CDR1 SGHRS and CDR2 YFSETQ. Deletions cut 0 bases from V and 8 bases from J, with 11 bases between. The CDR3 coding sequence is TGCGCCAGCAGCTTGGCTCACCCTGAGGGCTACACCTTC. As protein: CASSLAHPEGYTF.

This clonotype was seen a handful of times. The chain links TRBV9 to TRBJ1-1; no firm D call. The CDR3 spans 13 residues. V dropped 3 bases and J dropped 2 bases, with 8 bases sitting between them. Germline loops: CDR1 SGDLS, CDR2 YYNGEE. The CDR3 sequence: CASSGTQNTEAFF. The CDR3 nucleotides are TGTGCCAGCAGCGGAACACAAAACACTGAAGCTTTCTTT.

This chain connects TRBV10-1 to TRBJ1-4; D gene unclear. V gave up 5 bases and J gave up 0 bases, with 10 bases separating them. Per the germline V gene, CDR1 is WNHNN and CDR2 is SYGVQD (reference sequence). This CDR3 region has 15 residues. The chain's CDR3 is CASSQGLATNEKLFF. As DNA, the CDR3 is TGCGCCAGCAGTCAAGGGTTGGCAACTAATGAAAAACTGTTTTTT.

The J gene is TRBJ1-2, the V gene TRBV28; D ambiguous. The CDR3 covers 12 residues. V dropped 6 bases and J dropped 4 bases, with 9 bases sitting between them. Germline assignment: CDR1 MDHEN and CDR2 SYDVKM. The CDR3 reads CASRGGVYGYTF. CDR3 in DNA: TGTGCCAGCAGAGGCGGTGTCTATGGCTACACCTTC.

As DNA, the CDR3 is TGCAGCGTTGTCAGAACTTCAGATACGCAGTATTTT. Translated: CSVVRTSDTQYF. The chain employs TRBV29-1 and TRBJ2-3; no clear D gene. CDR3 length: 12 residues. Germline CDR1 SQVTM, CDR2 ANQGSEA. V was clipped by 4 bases and J by 4 bases, with 9 bases between them.

For this clonotype: The junction shows a germline mismatch at one end, possibly a read error. The chain couples TRBV11-2 to TRBJ2-1; 11 nucleotides match TRBD2. The CDR3 is 19 amino acids. Looked up from germline, CDR1 is SGHAT and CDR2 is FQNNGV. CDR3 in amino acids: CASSLEGLAGGPYYNEQFF. CDR3 bases: TGTGCCAGCAGTTTAGAGGGCCTAGCGGGGGGTCCATACTACAATGAGCAGTTCTTC.

This clonotype has a count of ten or more. The chain combines TRBV20-1 with TRBJ2-1; TRBD2 matches 10 bases. Germline CDR1 reads DFQATT; CDR2 reads SNEGSKA (reference sequence). With 4 bases clipped from V and 8 bases from J, the junction kept 11 bases outside the gene matches. The CDR3 is 15 residues long. The chain's CDR3 is CSATTPSGSRDEQFF. In DNA, the CDR3 is TGCAGTGCTACGACCCCTAGCGGGAGTAGGGATGAGCAGTTCTTC.

This clonotype was seen more than once but under ten times. The chain uses TRBV11-2 and TRBJ2-1; D may be TRBD2 (6 bases). Trimming pared 4 bases from V and 8 bases from J, leaving 18 bases between. The CDR3 runs to 15 residues. Germline CDR1 is SGHAT and CDR2 is FQNNGV. CDR3 DNA: TGTGCCAGCAGCTATACCACACCAGGGACTTATGAGCAGTTCTTC. It is translated as CASSYTTPGTYEQFF.

As regards this clonotype: A much larger clone differs from this one at a single base, so this may be a read error. The V call is TRBV10-3, the J call TRBJ1-1, with a tentative D call TRBD1 (6 bases). V gave up 6 bases and J gave up 3 bases, with 11 bases separating them. The CDR3 length is 13 residues. CDR1 and CDR2 (germline): ENHRY, SYGVKD. The chain's CDR3 is CAISRGGDTEAFF. The DNA for the CDR3 is TGTGCCATCAGCAGGGGTGGGGACACTGAAGCTTTCTTT.

There are a few counts of this clonotype. The J gene is TRBJ2-7, the V gene TRBV14; 8 bases align to TRBD1. Germline V CDR1 and CDR2: SGHDN, FVKESK. The V segment lost 3 bases and the J segment 9 bases; nucleotides outside the gene matches: 13. The length of the CDR3 is 15 residues. The CDR3 sequence: CASSHTDREGRGQYF. CDR3 coding DNA: TGTGCCAGCAGCCACACGGACAGGGAAGGGCGAGGGCAGTACTTC.

This clonotype was counted a few times. The CDR3 sequence is CASSLPTGVKNIQYF. Written as DNA, the CDR3 is TGTGCCAGCAGTTTACCTACAGGGGTCAAAAACATTCAGTACTTC. V is TRBV28 and J is TRBJ2-4, with TRBD1 matching over 7 bases. The germline V gene encodes CDR1 MDHEN and CDR2 SYDVKM. J lost 3 bases, V lost 2 bases, and 4 bases had no gene match. This CDR3 has 15 residues.

The chain links TRBV29-1 to TRBJ1-1, with a weak D call TRBD1 (6 bases). V was shortened by 6 bases and J by 1 base, with 15 bases between the two germline ends. Germline V gives CDR1 SQVTM, CDR2 ANQGSEA. The length of the CDR3 is 14 residues. CDR3 in amino acids: CSVEQGMANTEAFF. In DNA, the CDR3 is TGCAGCGTAGAACAGGGTATGGCGAACACTGAAGCTTTCTTT. Filled out from reference TRBV29-1 and TRBJ1-1, the complete variable domain reads SAVISQKPSRDICQRGTSLTIQCQVDSQVTMMFWYRQQPGQSLTLIATANQGSEATYESGFVIDKFPISRPNLTFSTLTVSNMSPEDSSIYLCSVEQGMANTEAFFGQGTRLTVV.

This clonotype has at least ten counts. This chain links TRBV29-1 with TRBJ2-1, with D possibly being TRBD2 (6 bases). This CDR3 region has 12 residues. Germline CDR1 SQVTM, CDR2 ANQGSEA. The CDR3, as DNA: TGCAGTGGGCGGACTATCAACAATGAGCAGTTCTTC. Its translation is CSGRTINNEQFF.

This clonotype has only a few counts. CDR3 nucleotides: TGCAGTGCTAGAATCAGGGTGTTGAGTGAGCAGTTCTTC. As protein: CSARIRVLSEQFF. This chain uses TRBV20-1 with TRBJ2-1, with D maybe TRBD1 (5 bases). The CDR3 consists of 13 residues. CDR1 is DFQATT, CDR2 SNEGSKA, per germline (reference sequence). V lost 2 bases to trimming and J lost 9 bases, with 14 bases between them.

At least ten counts were recorded for this clonotype. The chain has TRBV5-6 and TRBJ1-2, with 7 bases that match TRBD1. CDR3 length equals 12 residues. The V gene's germline CDR1 is SGHDT and CDR2 YYEEEE. V trimming: 1 base; J trimming: 10 bases; junction bases outside the gene matches: 4. The CDR3 here is CASSLWDSTYTF. DNA of the CDR3: TGTGCCAGCAGCTTGTGGGACAGCACCTACACCTTC.

Only a few counts were recorded for this clonotype. The chain recombines TRBV7-9 with TRBJ1-4; D is undetermined. Trimming removed 6 bases at V and 6 bases at J, with 14 bases between. Germline CDR1 is SEHNR and CDR2 is FQNEAQ (reference sequence). This CDR3 contains 14 residues. CDR3 sequence (DNA): TGTGCCAGCAGTGGCTGGGTCGGGGATGAAAAACTGTTTTTT. Protein product: CASSGWVGDEKLFF.

This rearrangement joins TRBV10-3 to TRBJ1-1, with D hard to call. Germline V lookup: CDR1 ENHRY, CDR2 SYGVKD. CDR3 length: 13 residues. V gave up 6 bases and J gave up 1 base, with 9 bases separating them. CDR3 amino acids: CAIRGQANTEAFF. The CDR3 nucleotides read TGTGCCATCAGGGGCCAAGCGAACACTGAAGCTTTCTTT.

This clonotype has just a few counts. This chain connects TRBV3-1 to TRBJ2-7; D not certain. The V end lost 0 bases, the J end lost 2 bases, and 11 bases lay between the germline ends. This CDR3 is 15 amino acids long. Looked up from germline, CDR1 is LGHDT and CDR2 is YNNKEL (reference sequence). The CDR3 spells CASSQDPGHAYEQYV. In DNA form, the CDR3 reads TGTGCCAGCAGCCAAGACCCAGGTCATGCCTACGAGCAGTACGTC.

In its sample, this clonotype was seen many times. The chain carries TRBV20-1 and TRBJ1-3, with 9 bases that match TRBD1. The ends lost 3 bases at V and 2 bases at J; junction bases unmatched: 8. The CDR3 is 16 amino acids. The germline CDR1 and CDR2 sequences are DFQATT and SNEGSKA (reference sequence). CDR3 DNA: TGCAGTGCTAGGGAGACAGGGGGGGCCACTGGAAACACCATATATTTT. As protein: CSARETGGATGNTIYF.

This clonotype has just one count. This sequence joins TRBV5-1 and TRBJ1-1; tentative D call: TRBD1 (6 bases). CDR3 length: 15 residues. CDR1 is SGHRS and CDR2 is YFSETQ in the germline V gene. V lost 4 bases, J lost 4 bases, and 17 bases lay in between. DNA of the CDR3: TGCGCCAGCAGCCCCCTGGGGGGGGCGAGCACTGAAGCTTTCTTT. Translating gives CASSPLGGASTEAFF.